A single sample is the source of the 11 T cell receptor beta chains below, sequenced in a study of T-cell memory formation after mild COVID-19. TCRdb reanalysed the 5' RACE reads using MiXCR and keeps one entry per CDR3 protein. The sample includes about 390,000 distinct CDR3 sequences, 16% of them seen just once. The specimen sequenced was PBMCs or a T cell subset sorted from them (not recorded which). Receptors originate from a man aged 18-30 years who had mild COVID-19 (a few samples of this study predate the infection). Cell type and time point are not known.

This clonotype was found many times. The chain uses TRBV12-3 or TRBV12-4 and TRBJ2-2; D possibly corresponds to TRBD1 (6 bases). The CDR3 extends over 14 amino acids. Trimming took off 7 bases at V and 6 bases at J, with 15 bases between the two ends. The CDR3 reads CASKPGQNSGELFF. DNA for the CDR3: TGTGCCAGCAAACCGGGACAAAACTCCGGGGAGCTGTTTTTT.

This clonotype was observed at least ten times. For the CDR3, the DNA is TGTGCCAGCAGCCCGGTGGACAGGGCGAACACCGGGGAGCTGTTTTTT. It specifies CASSPVDRANTGELFF. This rearrangement joins TRBV5-6 to TRBJ2-2, with 8 bases matching TRBD1. Losses at the gene ends were 4 bases for V and 0 bases for J; bases not matched to a gene: 5. The CDR3 covers 16 residues. Germline CDR1 reads SGHDT; CDR2 reads YYEEEE.

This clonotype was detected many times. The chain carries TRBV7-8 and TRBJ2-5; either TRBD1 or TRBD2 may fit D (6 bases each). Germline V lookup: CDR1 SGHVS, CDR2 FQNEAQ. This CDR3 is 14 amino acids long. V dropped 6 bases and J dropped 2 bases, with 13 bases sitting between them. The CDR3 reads CASSDRGGQETQYF. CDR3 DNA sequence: TGTGCCAGCAGTGACCGAGGGGGGCAAGAGACCCAGTACTTC.

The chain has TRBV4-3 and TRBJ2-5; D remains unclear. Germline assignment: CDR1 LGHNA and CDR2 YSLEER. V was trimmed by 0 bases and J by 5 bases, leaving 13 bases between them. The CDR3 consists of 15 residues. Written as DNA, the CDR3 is TGCGCCAGCAGCCAAGATGTCAAGGTGTTGGAGACCCAGTACTTC. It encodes CASSQDVKVLETQYF.

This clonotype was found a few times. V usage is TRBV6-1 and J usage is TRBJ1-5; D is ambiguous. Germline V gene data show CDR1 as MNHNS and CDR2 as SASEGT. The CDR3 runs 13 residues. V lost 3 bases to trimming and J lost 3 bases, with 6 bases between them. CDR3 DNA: TGTGCCAGCAGTGAGTTCCCCAATCAGCCCCAGCATTTT. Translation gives CASSEFPNQPQHF.

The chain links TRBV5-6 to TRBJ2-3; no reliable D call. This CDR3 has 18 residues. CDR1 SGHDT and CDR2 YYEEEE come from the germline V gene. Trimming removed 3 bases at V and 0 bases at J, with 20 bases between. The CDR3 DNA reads TGTGCCAGCAGCTCCCTCCAGGCGGCGGCCTCTAGCACAGATACGCAGTATTTT. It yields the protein CASSSLQAAASSTDTQYF.

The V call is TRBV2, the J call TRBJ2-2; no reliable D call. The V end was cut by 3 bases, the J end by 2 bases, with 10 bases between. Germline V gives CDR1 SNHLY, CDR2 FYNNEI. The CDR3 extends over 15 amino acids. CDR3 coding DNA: TGTGCCAGCAGTGATGTACACTTTAACACCGGGGAGCTGTTTTTT. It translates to CASSDVHFNTGELFF.

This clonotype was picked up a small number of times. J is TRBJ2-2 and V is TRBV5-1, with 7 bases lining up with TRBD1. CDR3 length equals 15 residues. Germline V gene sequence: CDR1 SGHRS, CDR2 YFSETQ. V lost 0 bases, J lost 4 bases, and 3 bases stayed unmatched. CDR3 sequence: CASSLVTGSTGELFF. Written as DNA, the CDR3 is TGCGCCAGCAGCTTGGTGACAGGGAGCACCGGGGAGCTGTTTTTT.

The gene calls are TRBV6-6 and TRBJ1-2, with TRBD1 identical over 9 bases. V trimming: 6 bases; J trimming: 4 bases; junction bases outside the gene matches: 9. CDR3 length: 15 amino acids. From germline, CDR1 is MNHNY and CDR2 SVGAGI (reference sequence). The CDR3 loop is CASSTGQGFRYGYTF. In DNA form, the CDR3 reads TGTGCCAGCAGCACGGGACAGGGATTTCGCTATGGCTACACCTTC.

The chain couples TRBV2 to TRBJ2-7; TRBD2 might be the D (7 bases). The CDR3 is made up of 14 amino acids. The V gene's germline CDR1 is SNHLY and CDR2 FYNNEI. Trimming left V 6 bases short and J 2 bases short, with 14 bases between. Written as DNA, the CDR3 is TGTGCCAGCAGCCCCTGGGGGGGCACCTACGAGCAGTACTTC. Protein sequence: CASSPWGGTYEQYF.

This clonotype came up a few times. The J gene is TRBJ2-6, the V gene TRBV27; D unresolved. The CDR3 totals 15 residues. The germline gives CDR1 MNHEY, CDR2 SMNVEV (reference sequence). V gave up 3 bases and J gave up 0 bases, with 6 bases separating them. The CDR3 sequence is CASSFFPSGANVLTF. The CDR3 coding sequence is TGTGCCAGCAGTTTTTTCCCCTCTGGGGCCAACGTCCTGACTTTC.